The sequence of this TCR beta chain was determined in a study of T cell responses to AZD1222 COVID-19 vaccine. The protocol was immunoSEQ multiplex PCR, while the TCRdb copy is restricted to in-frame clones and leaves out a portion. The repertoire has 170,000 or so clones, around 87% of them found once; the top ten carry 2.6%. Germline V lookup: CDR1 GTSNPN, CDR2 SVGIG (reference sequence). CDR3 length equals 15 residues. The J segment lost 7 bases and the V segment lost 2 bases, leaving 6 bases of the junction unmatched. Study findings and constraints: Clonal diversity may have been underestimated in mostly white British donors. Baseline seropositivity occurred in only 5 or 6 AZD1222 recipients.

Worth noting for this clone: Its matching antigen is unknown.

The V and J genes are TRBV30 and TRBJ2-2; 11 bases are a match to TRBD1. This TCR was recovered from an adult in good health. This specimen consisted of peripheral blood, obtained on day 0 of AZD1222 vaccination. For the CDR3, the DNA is TGTGCCTGGAGTCCAAGGACAGGGGGCCGCGGGGAGCTGTTTTTT. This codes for CAWSPRTGGRGELFF.